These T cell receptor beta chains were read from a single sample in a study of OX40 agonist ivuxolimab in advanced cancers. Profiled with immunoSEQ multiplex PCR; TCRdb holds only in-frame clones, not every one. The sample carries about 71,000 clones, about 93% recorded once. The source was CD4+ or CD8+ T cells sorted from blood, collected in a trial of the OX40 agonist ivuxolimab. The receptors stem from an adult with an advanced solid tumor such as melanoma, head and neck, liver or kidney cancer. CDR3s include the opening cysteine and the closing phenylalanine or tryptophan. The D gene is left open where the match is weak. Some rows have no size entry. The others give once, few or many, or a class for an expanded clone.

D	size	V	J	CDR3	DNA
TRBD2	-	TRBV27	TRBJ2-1	CASSPRTSGKVYNEQFF	TGTGCCAGCAGTCCTCGGACTAGCGGGAAGGTCTACAATGAGCAGTTCTTC
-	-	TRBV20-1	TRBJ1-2	CSAEGAGGYTF	TGCAGTGCCGAAGGTGCCGGTGGCTACACCTTC
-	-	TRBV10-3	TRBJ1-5	CAGGELNQPQHF	TGTGCCGGCGGGGAGCTCAATCAGCCCCAGCATTTT
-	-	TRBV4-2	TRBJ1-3	CASSLGVGKAIYF	TGTGCCAGCAGCCTGGGGGTCGGGAAAGCCATATATTTT
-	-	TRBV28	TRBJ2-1	CASSLPGVNNEQFF	TGTGCCAGCAGTTTACCAGGGGTGAACAATGAGCAGTTCTTC
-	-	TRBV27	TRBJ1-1	CASLGGITEAFF	TGTGCCAGCCTAGGGGGGATCACTGAAGCTTTCTTT
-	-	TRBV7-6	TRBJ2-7	CASSLEGEWAHEQYF	TGTGCCAGCAGCTTAGAGGGAGAGTGGGCCCACGAGCAGTACTTC
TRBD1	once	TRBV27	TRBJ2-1	CASSTLTGDEQFF	TGTGCCAGCAGTACCTTGACAGGGGATGAGCAGTTCTTC
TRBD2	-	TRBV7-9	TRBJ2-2	CASSPRLAGDTGELFF	TGTGCCAGCAGCCCACGACTAGCGGGAGACACCGGGGAGCTGTTTTTT
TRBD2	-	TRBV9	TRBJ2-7	CASSVTSGPYEQYF	TGTGCCAGCAGCGTGACTAGCGGCCCCTACGAGCAGTACTTC
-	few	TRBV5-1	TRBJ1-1	CASSLSSVHSNTEAFF	TGCGCCAGCAGCTTGAGCTCGGTACACTCGAACACTGAAGCTTTCTTT
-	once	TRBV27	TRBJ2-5	CASSLSPRGAGETQYF	TGTGCCAGCAGTTTAAGCCCCCGGGGAGCGGGTGAGACCCAGTACTTC
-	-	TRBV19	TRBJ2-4	CATMGGIAKNIQYF	TGTGCCACCATGGGGGGAATAGCCAAAAACATTCAGTACTTC
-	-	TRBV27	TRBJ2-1	CASSLVADSYNEQFF	TGTGCCAGCAGTTTAGTGGCTGATTCCTACAATGAGCAGTTCTTC
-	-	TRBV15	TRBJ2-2	CATGSLGELFF	TGTGCCACCGGTAGCCTGGGGGAGCTGTTTTTT
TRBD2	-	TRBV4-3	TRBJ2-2	CASGLDGDTGELFF	TGCGCCAGCGGACTAGACGGAGACACCGGGGAGCTGTTTTTT
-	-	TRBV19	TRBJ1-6	CASSLKEQGRTNSPLHF	TGTGCCAGTAGTTTAAAAGAGCAGGGACGGACTAATTCACCCCTCCACTTT
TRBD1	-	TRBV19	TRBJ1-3	CASSIGTGLDTIYF	TGTGCCAGTAGTATTGGGACAGGGTTGGACACCATATATTTT
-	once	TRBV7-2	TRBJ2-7	CASSSSRVVNEQYF	TGTGCCAGCAGCTCCTCCCGGGTCGTAAACGAGCAGTACTTC
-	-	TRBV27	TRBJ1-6	CASSSQDRLYNSPLHF	TGTGCCAGCAGTTCACAGGATCGACTTTATAATTCACCCCTCCACTTT
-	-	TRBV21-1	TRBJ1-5	CASSPGKGFYQPQHF	TGTGCCAGCAGCCCCGGGAAGGGATTCTATCAGCCCCAGCATTTT
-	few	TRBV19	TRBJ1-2	CASSRDSPYGYTF	TGTGCCAGTAGTCGCGACAGCCCCTATGGCTACACCTTC
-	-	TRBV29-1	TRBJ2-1	CSVGVTNYNEQFF	TGCAGCGTTGGGGTGACTAACTACAATGAGCAGTTCTTC
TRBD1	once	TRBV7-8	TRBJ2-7	CASITGTGGAYEQYF	TGTGCCAGCATTACCGGGACAGGGGGCGCGTACGAGCAGTACTTC
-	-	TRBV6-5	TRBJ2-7	CASSYAQGKNEQYF	TGTGCCAGCAGTTACGCGCAGGGGAAAAACGAGCAGTACTTC
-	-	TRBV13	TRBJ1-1	CASSLVTDEAFF	TGTGCCAGCAGCTTAGTAACCGACGAAGCTTTCTTT
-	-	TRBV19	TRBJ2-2	CASTGQNTGELFF	TGTGCCAGTACGGGACAGAACACCGGGGAGCTGTTTTTT
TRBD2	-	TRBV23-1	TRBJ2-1	CASSQGPTGLVYNEQFF	TGCGCCAGCAGCCAAGGACCTACGGGACTAGTCTACAATGAGCAGTTCTTC
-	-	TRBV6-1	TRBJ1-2	CASNFRTAYGYTF	TGTGCCAGCAACTTTAGGACAGCCTATGGCTACACCTTC
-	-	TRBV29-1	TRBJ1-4	CSVSPSGTTNEKLFF	TGCAGCGTTTCCCCTTCCGGGACAACTAATGAAAAACTGTTTTTT
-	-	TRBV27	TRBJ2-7	CASSWRISYEQYF	TGTGCCAGCAGTTGGCGGATTTCCTACGAGCAGTACTTC
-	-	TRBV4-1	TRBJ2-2	CASSLGGSGGGTGELFF	TGCGCCAGCAGCCTCGGAGGTAGCGGAGGAGGGACCGGGGAGCTGTTTTTT
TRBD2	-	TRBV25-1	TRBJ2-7	CASSSVLAGFTNDEQYF	TGTGCCAGCAGTTCAGTGCTAGCGGGATTCACCAACGACGAGCAGTACTTC
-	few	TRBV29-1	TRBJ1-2	CSATRDRHF	TGCAGCGCTACCCGGGACCGTCACTTC
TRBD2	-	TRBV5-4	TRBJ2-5	CASSGPLASGRRETQYF	TGTGCCAGCAGCGGTCCTCTTGCTAGCGGGAGACGGGAGACCCAGTACTTC
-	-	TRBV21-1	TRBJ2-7	CASSLYRVSYEQYF	TGTGCCAGCAGCCTATACAGGGTCTCCTACGAGCAGTACTTC
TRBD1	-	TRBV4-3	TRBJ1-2	CASSQRYRDRDAGYTF	TGCGCCAGCAGCCAAAGATACCGGGACAGGGATGCCGGCTACACCTTC
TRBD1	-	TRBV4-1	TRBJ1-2	CASSPRTGGYGYTF	TGCGCCAGCAGCCCTCGGACAGGGGGCTATGGCTACACCTTC
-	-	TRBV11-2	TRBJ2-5	CASNVLFGTQETQYF	TGTGCCAGCAACGTACTATTTGGGACTCAAGAGACCCAGTACTTC
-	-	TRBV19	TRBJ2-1	CASRPVGGSYNEQFF	TGTGCCAGTAGACCAGTCGGGGGCTCCTACAATGAGCAGTTCTTC
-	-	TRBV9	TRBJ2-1	CASSVAPSNEQFF	TGTGCCAGCAGCGTAGCTCCAAGCAATGAGCAGTTCTTC
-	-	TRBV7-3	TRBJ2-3	CASARGDTQYF	TGTGCCAGCGCCCGAGGAGATACGCAGTATTTT
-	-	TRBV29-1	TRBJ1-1	CSVEKGSTEAFF	TGCAGCGTTGAGAAAGGGTCTACTGAAGCTTTCTTT
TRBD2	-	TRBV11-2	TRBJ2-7	CASSPQTSGNSYEQYF	TGTGCCAGCAGCCCACAGACTAGCGGGAACTCCTACGAGCAGTACTTC
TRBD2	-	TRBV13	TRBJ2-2	CASSLISPLGSGELTGELFF	TGTGCCAGCAGCTTGATCAGCCCGTTGGGGAGCGGGGAGCTCACCGGGGAGCTGTTTTTT
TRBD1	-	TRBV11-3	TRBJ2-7	CASSPRDRVNEQYF	TGTGCCAGCAGCCCCCGGGACAGGGTTAACGAGCAGTACTTC
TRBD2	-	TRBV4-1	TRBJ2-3	CASSQGIGLAGGQRDTQYF	TGCGCCAGCAGCCAAGGCATCGGACTAGCGGGGGGTCAGAGAGATACGCAGTATTTT
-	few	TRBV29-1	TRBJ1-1	CSVEVYTEAFF	TGCAGCGTTGAAGTGTACACTGAAGCTTTCTTT
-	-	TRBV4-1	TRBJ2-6	CASSQGDGLGFSGANVLTF	TGCGCCAGCAGCCAAGGGGATGGACTCGGATTTTCTGGGGCCAACGTCCTGACTTTC
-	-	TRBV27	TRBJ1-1	CASSLISANTEAFF	TGTGCCAGCAGTTTAATCTCAGCAAACACTGAAGCTTTCTTT
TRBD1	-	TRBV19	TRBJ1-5	CASSSAGTGYGQHF	TGTGCCAGTAGTTCCGCCGGGACAGGGTACGGCCAGCATTTT
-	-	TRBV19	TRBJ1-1	CASGYLNTEAFF	TGTGCCAGTGGTTACTTGAACACTGAAGCTTTCTTT
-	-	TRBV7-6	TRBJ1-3	CASSSYIASSGNTIYF	TGTGCCAGCAGCTCCTATATCGCAAGCTCTGGAAACACCATATATTTT
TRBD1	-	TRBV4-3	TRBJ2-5	CASSQDPGGADETQYF	TGCGCCAGCAGCCAAGATCCAGGGGGCGCGGATGAGACCCAGTACTTC
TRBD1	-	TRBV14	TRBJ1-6	CASSHVQGADSPLHF	TGTGCCAGCAGCCATGTACAGGGGGCAGATTCACCCCTCCACTTT
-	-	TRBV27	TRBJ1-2	CASSFPRLYGYTF	TGTGCCAGCAGTTTTCCCAGGCTTTATGGCTACACCTTC
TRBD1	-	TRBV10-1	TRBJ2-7	CASNNSRDRGYEQYF	TGCGCCAGCAACAACTCCCGGGACAGGGGGTACGAGCAGTACTTC